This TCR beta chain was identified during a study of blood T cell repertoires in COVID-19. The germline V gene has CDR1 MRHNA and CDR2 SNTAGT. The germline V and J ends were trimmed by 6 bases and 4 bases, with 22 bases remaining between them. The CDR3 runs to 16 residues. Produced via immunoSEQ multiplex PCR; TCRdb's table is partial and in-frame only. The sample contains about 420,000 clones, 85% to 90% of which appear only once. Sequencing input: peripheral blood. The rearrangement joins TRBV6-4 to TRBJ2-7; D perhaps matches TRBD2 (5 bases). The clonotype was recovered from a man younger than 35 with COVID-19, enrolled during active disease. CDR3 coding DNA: TGTGCCAGCAGGGCAGAAGAAGGTAGCGAAAGATACGAGCAGTACTTC. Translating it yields CASRAEEGSERYEQYF.